What follows are 20 T cell receptor beta chains derived from one specimen sequenced in a study of tumor-infiltrating lymphocytes in oesophageal squamous cell carcinoma (dated by TCRdb to the mid-2010s). The method was PCR. The instrument was an Illumina HiSeq 2000. Using fastp trimming at Q25 and MiXCR clonotype assembly, TCRdb reanalyzed the public sequencing data and kept in-frame beta chains. Every entry covers one CDR3 protein and lists the most common genes and DNA from its rows. The sample table contains some 15,000 distinct CDR3 sequences; only one count was recorded for about 40% of them. The top ten clones comprise roughly 40% of the sample. Sequencing used blood. The receptor source for this set is a female donor with esophageal squamous cell carcinoma.

This clonotype was seen repeatedly, ten times or more. This sequence may be a read error, since a much larger clone differs from it by one base. The genes are TRBV12-3 or TRBV12-4 and TRBJ2-1; possibly TRBD1 for D (5 bases). The CDR3 is 13 residues long. V was shortened by 4 bases and J by 10 bases, with 14 bases between the two germline ends. The CDR3 bases are TGTGCCAGCAGTTCCCGACAGACCTACGAGCAGTTCTTC. It specifies CASSSRQTYEQFF.

This clonotype was picked up a small number of times. V and J are TRBV10-3 and TRBJ2-5, with 9 bases that match TRBD1. The CDR3 is 19 residues long. V dropped 2 bases and J dropped 4; count of bases not matched to a gene: 17. The V gene's germline CDR1 is ENHRY and CDR2 SYGVKD. The CDR3: CAISEEPGQGRGSLETQYF. The CDR3 DNA reads TGTGCCATCAGTGAGGAACCGGGACAGGGTCGGGGATCTCTAGAGACCCAGTACTTC.

The sample holds many counts of this clonotype. The gene calls are TRBV6-4 and TRBJ2-1; 7 bases are a match to TRBD1. The CDR3 runs 14 residues. From germline, CDR1 is MRHNA and CDR2 SNTAGT. J lost 5 bases, V lost 5 bases, and 6 bases had no gene match. The CDR3 DNA reads TGTGCCAGCAGTATTTGGACAGGACACAATGAGCAGTTCTTC. The encoded protein is CASSIWTGHNEQFF.

This clonotype was seen a handful of times. This CDR3 is missing its conserved last phenylalanine or tryptophan, likely due to a read error. Because the CDR3's place on the DNA is in doubt, the DNA is left out and the CDR3 is given as listed by TCRdb. This chain joins TRBV11-2 and TRBJ2-6; TRBD1 is the table's D call and was not checked against the DNA. Germline assignment: CDR1 SGHAT and CDR2 FQNNGV. The CDR3 sequence runs 17 residues, both termini included. CDR3 region: CASSLDDGTEFEQFFGA.

This clonotype was seen repeatedly, ten times or more. The rearrangement uses TRBV5-1 and TRBJ2-7; 8 bases agree with TRBD1. The CDR3 totals 14 residues. Trimming took 4 bases from V and 2 from J; bases not matched to a gene: 5. Germline V CDR1 and CDR2: SGHRS, YFSETQ. This CDR3 reads CASSPRQGPYEQYF. The CDR3, as DNA: TGCGCCAGCAGCCCCCGACAGGGGCCCTACGAGCAGTACTTC.

This chain joins TRBV28 and TRBJ2-5; 12 nucleotides match TRBD2. This CDR3 is built from 18 residues. Trimming removed 2 bases from V and 11 bases from J; junction bases left unmatched: 18. Germline CDR1 reads MDHEN; CDR2 reads SYDVKM. CDR3 sequence: CASSLGGTSGRHYNEQYF. The CDR3 DNA reads as TGTGCCAGCAGTTTAGGGGGAACTAGCGGGAGGCACTACAATGAGCAGTACTTC.

The rearrangement uses TRBV7-6 and TRBJ2-1; TRBD2 matches at 7 bases. The CDR3 has 15 residues. Germline lookup yields CDR1 SGHVS and CDR2 FNYEAQ. Germline trimming cut 1 base from V and 2 bases from J; bases unmatched to any gene: 2. CDR3 region: CASSLVLATYNEQFF. The CDR3 coding sequence is TGTGCCAGCAGCTTAGTACTAGCGACCTACAATGAGCAGTTCTTC.

J is TRBJ2-7 and V is TRBV24-1, with 8 positions matching TRBD2. The J call may be wrong; the DNA end is better matched by TRBJ2-1. The CDR3 extends over 16 amino acids. The germline V gene encodes CDR1 KGHDR and CDR2 SFDVKD. The CDR3 protein is CATSDSPAGVYNEQFF. The CDR3, as DNA: TGTGCCACCAGTGATTCACCAGCGGGAGTTTACAATGAGCAGTTCTTC.

The CDR3 sequence: CASSLSLWTSGANKETQYF. CDR3 DNA sequence: TGTGCCAGCAGCTTAAGTTTATGGACTAGCGGGGCGAACAAAGAGACCCAGTACTTC. The chain uses TRBV7-4 and TRBJ2-5; 12 bases align to TRBD2. In germline, CDR1 is SGHVT, CDR2 SQSDAQ. This CDR3 is built from 19 residues. The junction had 13 bases not matched to a gene; V was cut back by 2 bases and J by 3 bases.

The table lists this clonotype with a few counts. The V call is TRBV20-1, the J call TRBJ2-7; a possible D gene is TRBD1 (6 bases). Per the germline V gene, CDR1 is DFQATT and CDR2 is SNEGSKA (reference sequence). V was clipped by 3 bases and J by 2 bases, with 14 bases between them. The CDR3 totals 14 residues. The CDR3 spells CSASPTKGAYEQYF. As DNA, the CDR3 is TGCAGTGCTAGCCCCACCAAGGGGGCCTACGAGCAGTACTTC.

This clonotype was counted ten times or more. A much larger clone lies a single base off, so this may be a read error. V and J are TRBV5-4 and TRBJ2-1; TRBD1 might be the D (6 bases). The J call may be mistaken, given a closer DNA end match to TRBJ2-7. Germline CDR1 and CDR2: SGHNT and YYREEE (reference sequence). The CDR3 has 19 amino acids. In DNA, the CDR3 is TGTGCCAGTGTCCCAGGTCGCAGGTGGGGGACACGGTCCTACAATGAGCAGTACTTC. Residues: CASVPGRRWGTRSYNEQYF.

Sample share makes this clonotype medium-sized. The chain recombines TRBV7-2 with TRBJ2-7, with 8 bases aligning to TRBD2. CDR1 and CDR2 from the germline V gene are SGHTA and FQGNSA. Trimming removed 1 base from V and 7 bases from J; junction bases left unmatched: 12. The CDR3 is 16 amino acids. This CDR3 is CASSLDGTRRAVEQYF. As DNA, the CDR3 is TGTGCCAGCAGCTTAGACGGGACTAGGAGGGCTGTTGAGCAGTACTTC.

This clonotype was observed many times. The chain is built from TRBV10-1 and TRBJ2-7; 7 positions match TRBD2. Germline trimming cut 2 bases from V and 8 bases from J; bases unmatched to any gene: 12. Per the germline V gene, CDR1 is WNHNN and CDR2 is SYGVQD (reference sequence). The CDR3 spans 15 residues. The CDR3 loop reads CASSEPRDYQVKQYF. As DNA, the CDR3 is TGCGCCAGCAGTGAGCCCCGGGACTACCAGGTTAAGCAGTACTTC.

J is TRBJ1-2 and V is TRBV20-1; perhaps TRBD1 as D (5 bases). The length of the CDR3 is 12 residues. The germline gives CDR1 DFQATT, CDR2 SNEGSKA (reference sequence). Deletions cut 6 bases from V and 3 bases from J, with 11 bases between. The CDR3 here is CSATGTDYGYTF. CDR3 coding DNA: TGCAGTGCAACCGGGACTGACTATGGCTACACCTTC.

V usage is TRBV29-1 and J usage is TRBJ1-1, with TRBD1 matching 7 bases. Trimming took 7 bases from V and 3 from J; bases not matched to a gene: 5. CDR3 length: 12 residues. CDR1 SQVTM and CDR2 ANQGSEA come from the germline V gene. The CDR3 DNA sequence: TGCAGCGCCAACAGGGGACACACTGAAGCTTTCTTT. This sequence encodes CSANRGHTEAFF.

The table lists this clonotype with many counts. Mismatch with germline at one junction end may stem from a read error. This sequence joins TRBV19 and TRBJ1-1; no clear D. CDR3 length: 9 amino acids. Germline loops: CDR1 LNHDA, CDR2 SQIVND (reference sequence). CDR3 loop: CASGRMRIF. The CDR3 nucleotides are TGTGCCAGTGGGAGGATGCGCATTTTT.

The chain employs TRBV5-6 and TRBJ2-3; no clear D. The DNA end is more similar to TRBJ2-5, so the J call may be wrong. In germline, CDR1 is SGHDT, CDR2 YYEEEE. This CDR3 has 14 amino acids. The CDR3 spells CASSLGGSKETQYF. CDR3 bases: TGTGCCAGCAGCTTGGGCGGCAGCAAAGAGACCCAGTACTTC.

At least ten counts were recorded for this clonotype. This sequence joins TRBV10-1 and TRBJ2-7; 14 bases map to TRBD2. This CDR3 comprises 15 residues. Per germline, CDR1 WNHNN and CDR2 SYGVQD (reference sequence). The ends lost 5 bases at V and 7 bases at J; junction bases unmatched: 7. The DNA of the CDR3 is TGCGCCAGCAGTCGACTAGCGGGAGGGCCACGTGAGCAGTACTTC. Translated: CASSRLAGGPREQYF.

The chain couples TRBV7-6 to TRBJ2-6, with D perhaps TRBD1 (5 bases). The CDR3 is made up of 16 amino acids. From germline, CDR1 is SGHVS and CDR2 FNYEAQ. V dropped 0 bases and J dropped 3 bases, with 9 bases sitting between them. This CDR3 reads CASSLAQGFGANVLTF. Written as DNA, the CDR3 is TGTGCCAGCAGCTTAGCTCAGGGTTTTGGGGCCAACGTCCTGACTTTC.

At least ten counts were recorded for this clonotype. The chain joins TRBV5-7 to TRBJ1-5, with D hard to call. TRBV5-7 is filed as an ORF, its function uncertain. The CDR3 consists of 16 residues. V was trimmed by 3 bases and J by 4 bases, leaving 17 bases between them. CDR3 region: CASSSTSEKGNQPQHF. The CDR3 region has the DNA TGTGCCAGCAGCTCCACTAGCGAAAAAGGGAATCAGCCCCAGCATTTT.